The rows below give T cell receptor beta chains drawn from one sample of a study of PD-1 blockade in mismatch repair-deficient tumors. Assay: immunoSEQ multiplex PCR; the TCRdb copy retains only in-frame clones and omits some. The repertoire has over 100,000 clones, around three quarters of them found once; the top ten carry about 4.7%. This specimen consisted of peripheral blood, obtained 60 weeks after starting pembrolizumab. The receptors originated from an adult with mismatch repair-deficient cancer. CDR3s include the opening cysteine and the closing phenylalanine or tryptophan. The order of the fields is J gene, V gene, D gene, clone size, CDR3 DNA, CDR3 protein. D genes are given only for firm matches. Size values are once, few and many counts, or a class for expanded clones, and some rows have none.

j_gene: TRBJ1-1; v_gene: TRBV19; d_gene: TRBD1; abundance: -; CDR3nt: TGTGCCAGTAGTCGAACCGGGACAGGGGGCTTAGGGGCTGAAGCTTTCTTT; CDR3aa: CASSRTGTGGLGAEAFF
j_gene: TRBJ1-1; v_gene: TRBV19; d_gene: -; abundance: -; CDR3nt: TGTGCCAGTAAAGTCCAGGGAGTTAACACTGAAGCTTTCTTT; CDR3aa: CASKVQGVNTEAFF
j_gene: TRBJ1-2; v_gene: TRBV7-2; d_gene: -; abundance: -; CDR3nt: TGTGCCAGCAGCTCAGGGCGGGAAGGAGGCTACACCTTC; CDR3aa: CASSSGREGGYTF
j_gene: TRBJ2-7; v_gene: TRBV18; d_gene: TRBD1; abundance: few; CDR3nt: TGTGCCAGCTCAGCTACAGGGGGCGAGCAGTACTTC; CDR3aa: CASSATGGEQYF
j_gene: TRBJ1-1; v_gene: TRBV19; d_gene: -; abundance: -; CDR3nt: TGTGCCAGTATTACCGGGAGGAACACTGAAGCTTTCTTT; CDR3aa: CASITGRNTEAFF
j_gene: TRBJ2-1; v_gene: TRBV2; d_gene: TRBD2; abundance: -; CDR3nt: TGTGCCAGCAGTGCCCTAGCGGGATACAATGAGCAGTTCTTC; CDR3aa: CASSALAGYNEQFF
j_gene: TRBJ2-2; v_gene: TRBV6-5; d_gene: TRBD1; abundance: few; CDR3nt: TGTGCCAGCATCCGGGACAGGGTTTCCGGGGAGCTGTTTTTT; CDR3aa: CASIRDRVSGELFF
j_gene: TRBJ2-1; v_gene: TRBV19; d_gene: -; abundance: -; CDR3nt: TGTGCCAGTAGTACCCTTGGGCCAGGGGACCATGAGCAGTTCTTC; CDR3aa: CASSTLGPGDHEQFF
j_gene: TRBJ2-7; v_gene: TRBV19; d_gene: TRBD1; abundance: -; CDR3nt: TGTGCCAGTAGTATCATTTTCTCGGACAGGGCGTACGAGCAGTACTTC; CDR3aa: CASSIIFSDRAYEQYF
j_gene: TRBJ1-1; v_gene: TRBV4-3; d_gene: -; abundance: few; CDR3nt: TGCGCCAGCAGCCAAGATCCAATCAACACTGAAGCTTTCTTT; CDR3aa: CASSQDPINTEAFF
j_gene: TRBJ2-5; v_gene: TRBV18; d_gene: -; abundance: -; CDR3nt: TGTGCCAGCTCACCATTCCTAGTTATTCAAGAGACCCAGTACTTC; CDR3aa: CASSPFLVIQETQYF
j_gene: TRBJ2-2; v_gene: TRBV5-1; d_gene: -; abundance: -; CDR3nt: TGCGCCAGCAGCTTGGGAAACGTGTTCGCCCAGGCCGGGGAGCTGTTTTTT; CDR3aa: CASSLGNVFAQAGELFF
j_gene: TRBJ1-1; v_gene: TRBV5-6; d_gene: -; abundance: -; CDR3nt: TGTGCCAGCAGCAACCTGAACACTGAAGCTTTCTTT; CDR3aa: CASSNLNTEAFF
j_gene: TRBJ2-5; v_gene: TRBV7-6; d_gene: TRBD2; abundance: -; CDR3nt: TGTGCCAGCAGCTTTCTAGCGGTCCAAGAGACCCAGTACTTC; CDR3aa: CASSFLAVQETQYF
j_gene: TRBJ1-4; v_gene: TRBV6-5; d_gene: TRBD1; abundance: -; CDR3nt: TGTGCCAGCATCGGACAGGGGAAGGTTGAAAAACTGTTTTTT; CDR3aa: CASIGQGKVEKLFF
j_gene: TRBJ1-1; v_gene: TRBV6-6; d_gene: TRBD1; abundance: -; CDR3nt: TGTGCCAGCAGGACAACAGGGGGTGGTGGCACTGAAGCTTTCTTT; CDR3aa: CASRTTGGGGTEAFF
j_gene: TRBJ1-1; v_gene: TRBV18; d_gene: -; abundance: -; CDR3nt: TGTGCCAGCTCACACGACAGGACCAACACTGAAGCTTTCTTT; CDR3aa: CASSHDRTNTEAFF
j_gene: TRBJ2-7; v_gene: TRBV11-2; d_gene: -; abundance: -; CDR3nt: TGTGCCAGCAGCTTAGTAGCAATACTCTCCTACGAGCAGTACTTC; CDR3aa: CASSLVAILSYEQYF
j_gene: TRBJ2-3; v_gene: TRBV27; d_gene: -; abundance: -; CDR3nt: TGTGCCAGCAGTTTATCGTCGGTTCCCACAGATACGCAGTATTTT; CDR3aa: CASSLSSVPTDTQYF
j_gene: TRBJ2-1; v_gene: TRBV13; d_gene: -; abundance: -; CDR3nt: TGTGCCAGCAGCTTAGGAGGTAACTCCTACAATGAGCAGTTCTTC; CDR3aa: CASSLGGNSYNEQFF
j_gene: TRBJ1-2; v_gene: TRBV9; d_gene: -; abundance: -; CDR3nt: TGTGCCAGCAGCGTAGGGTCCGCTGGCTACACCTTC; CDR3aa: CASSVGSAGYTF
j_gene: TRBJ2-7; v_gene: TRBV18; d_gene: TRBD1; abundance: -; CDR3nt: TGTGCCAGCGCACCGGGACAGGGCAGTAACGAGCAGTACTTC; CDR3aa: CASAPGQGSNEQYF
j_gene: TRBJ1-4; v_gene: TRBV6-6; d_gene: TRBD1; abundance: once; CDR3nt: TGTGCCAGCAGTTCGACAGGGGTTGGGGAAAAACTGTTTTTT; CDR3aa: CASSSTGVGEKLFF
j_gene: TRBJ2-7; v_gene: TRBV9; d_gene: -; abundance: once; CDR3nt: TGTGCCAGCAGCCCTGGGGCGACGCCCTACGAGCAGTACTTC; CDR3aa: CASSPGATPYEQYF
j_gene: TRBJ2-5; v_gene: TRBV11-2; d_gene: TRBD1; abundance: -; CDR3nt: TGTGCCAGCAGGCGACCCGGGACAGGGGGCGCAGAGACCCAGTACTTC; CDR3aa: CASRRPGTGGAETQYF
j_gene: TRBJ1-5; v_gene: TRBV6-5; d_gene: -; abundance: few; CDR3nt: TGTGCCAGCAGTAGGAGGGGAAGTCAGCCCCAGCATTTT; CDR3aa: CASSRRGSQPQHF
j_gene: TRBJ2-1; v_gene: TRBV19; d_gene: TRBD1; abundance: -; CDR3nt: TGTGCCAGTACCCCAGGAACGGGACAGCCTAGGGATGAGCAGTTCTTC; CDR3aa: CASTPGTGQPRDEQFF
j_gene: TRBJ1-1; v_gene: TRBV7-3; d_gene: TRBD1; abundance: -; CDR3nt: TGTGCCAGCAGCTCCGGGACAGGGCGGGCTTTCTTT; CDR3aa: CASSSGTGRAFF
j_gene: TRBJ1-2; v_gene: TRBV28; d_gene: -; abundance: -; CDR3nt: TGTGCCAGCAGTTTAAGCAGGGGCTATGGCTACACCTTC; CDR3aa: CASSLSRGYGYTF
j_gene: TRBJ2-3; v_gene: TRBV11-2; d_gene: -; abundance: -; CDR3nt: TGTGCCAGCAGCTTAATCAGGGAAGATACGCAGTATTTT; CDR3aa: CASSLIREDTQYF
j_gene: TRBJ1-2; v_gene: TRBV20-1; d_gene: -; abundance: -; CDR3nt: TGCAGTGCCGTCCGGGGTATGGGCTACACCTTC; CDR3aa: CSAVRGMGYTF
j_gene: TRBJ2-7; v_gene: TRBV6-6; d_gene: -; abundance: -; CDR3nt: TGTGCCAGCAGTTCTATACTCAGGGGAAGGAGGGTCGAGCAGTACTTC; CDR3aa: CASSSILRGRRVEQYF
j_gene: TRBJ2-3; v_gene: TRBV2; d_gene: TRBD2; abundance: -; CDR3nt: TGTGCCAGCAGTCGGACTAGCGGGAGGCCCACAGATACGCAGTATTTT; CDR3aa: CASSRTSGRPTDTQYF
j_gene: TRBJ1-2; v_gene: TRBV2; d_gene: TRBD1; abundance: -; CDR3nt: TGTGCCAGCAGTGGAGGAGGACAGGGCACCACCTACACCTTC; CDR3aa: CASSGGGQGTTYTF
j_gene: TRBJ1-1; v_gene: TRBV2; d_gene: -; abundance: few; CDR3nt: TGTGCCAGCAGTGAAACAGGAAACACTGAAGCTTTCTTT; CDR3aa: CASSETGNTEAFF
j_gene: TRBJ1-1; v_gene: TRBV6-1; d_gene: -; abundance: -; CDR3nt: TGTGCCAGCAGCAGGATGAACACTGAAGCTTTCTTT; CDR3aa: CASSRMNTEAFF
j_gene: TRBJ2-4; v_gene: TRBV11-3; d_gene: -; abundance: -; CDR3nt: TGTGCCAGCAGCTTAGGGGGCCAGGCCAAAAACATTCAGTACTTC; CDR3aa: CASSLGGQAKNIQYF
j_gene: TRBJ2-1; v_gene: TRBV7-3; d_gene: TRBD2; abundance: -; CDR3nt: TGTGCCAGCAGCCTTCTGCCTAGCGGCTACAATGAGCAGTTCTTC; CDR3aa: CASSLLPSGYNEQFF
j_gene: TRBJ1-1; v_gene: TRBV11-3; d_gene: -; abundance: -; CDR3nt: TGTGCCAGCAGCTTTTCAACGAACACTGAAGCTTTCTTT; CDR3aa: CASSFSTNTEAFF
j_gene: TRBJ2-1; v_gene: TRBV28; d_gene: -; abundance: -; CDR3nt: TGTGCCAGCAGTTTATGGGGGGGAGTCTCCTACAATGAGCAGTTCTTC; CDR3aa: CASSLWGGVSYNEQFF
j_gene: TRBJ2-1; v_gene: TRBV5-4; d_gene: -; abundance: -; CDR3nt: TGTGCCAGCAGCTTGGCCCTTAGAAATGAGCAGTTCTTC; CDR3aa: CASSLALRNEQFF
j_gene: TRBJ2-1; v_gene: TRBV27; d_gene: TRBD2; abundance: few; CDR3nt: TGTGCCAGCAGTGTCCGGAGACTAGCGGGATCTAATGAGCAGTTCTTC; CDR3aa: CASSVRRLAGSNEQFF
j_gene: TRBJ2-3; v_gene: TRBV19; d_gene: -; abundance: -; CDR3nt: TGTGCCAGTAGTAAAGTTAGCACAGATACGCAGTATTTT; CDR3aa: CASSKVSTDTQYF
j_gene: TRBJ2-1; v_gene: TRBV5-6; d_gene: TRBD2; abundance: -; CDR3nt: TGTGCCAGCAGCTTGAGACTAGCGGGCCTGGGGATCAATGAGCAGTTCTTC; CDR3aa: CASSLRLAGLGINEQFF
j_gene: TRBJ2-7; v_gene: TRBV11-3; d_gene: -; abundance: -; CDR3nt: TGTGCCAGCAGCTCTCCCGGGACGGACTACGAGCAGTACTTC; CDR3aa: CASSSPGTDYEQYF
j_gene: TRBJ2-6; v_gene: TRBV6-1; d_gene: -; abundance: -; CDR3nt: TGTGCCAGCAGTGAAGGGACTCGGGCTGGGGCCAACGTCCTGACTTTC; CDR3aa: CASSEGTRAGANVLTF
j_gene: TRBJ2-1; v_gene: TRBV5-6; d_gene: -; abundance: -; CDR3nt: TGTGCCAGCAGGACCGTGGAGCGTATATGGGACTCCTACAATGAGCAGTTCTTC; CDR3aa: CASRTVERIWDSYNEQFF
j_gene: TRBJ1-1; v_gene: TRBV27; d_gene: -; abundance: -; CDR3nt: TGTGCCAGTCGGGTTGGGGTTTCTGAAGCTTTCTTT; CDR3aa: CASRVGVSEAFF
j_gene: TRBJ1-5; v_gene: TRBV18; d_gene: -; abundance: -; CDR3nt: TGTGCCAGCTCACCAGGGCAGAATCAGCCCCAGCATTTT; CDR3aa: CASSPGQNQPQHF
j_gene: TRBJ2-3; v_gene: TRBV27; d_gene: -; abundance: -; CDR3nt: TGTGCCAGCAGTTCGGACCGATCGGCTACGCAGTATTTT; CDR3aa: CASSSDRSATQYF
j_gene: TRBJ1-1; v_gene: TRBV6-1; d_gene: -; abundance: -; CDR3nt: TGTGCCAGCAGTGAATCTGGGAACACTGAAGCTTTCTTT; CDR3aa: CASSESGNTEAFF
j_gene: TRBJ2-3; v_gene: TRBV28; d_gene: -; abundance: -; CDR3nt: TGTGCCAGCAGTTCCGCGGCATGGGGTAGCACAGATACGCAGTATTTT; CDR3aa: CASSSAAWGSTDTQYF
j_gene: TRBJ2-7; v_gene: TRBV7-3; d_gene: -; abundance: -; CDR3nt: TGTGCCAGCAGCCCCTCCGCGGGCTCCTACGAGCAGTACTTC; CDR3aa: CASSPSAGSYEQYF
j_gene: TRBJ1-2; v_gene: TRBV9; d_gene: TRBD1; abundance: -; CDR3nt: TGTGCCAGCAGCACAAGAACAGGGGGCGATGGCTACACCTTC; CDR3aa: CASSTRTGGDGYTF
j_gene: TRBJ2-7; v_gene: TRBV18; d_gene: -; abundance: -; CDR3nt: TGTGCCAGCTCACCTCCCGTGACCTACGAGCAGTACTTC; CDR3aa: CASSPPVTYEQYF
j_gene: TRBJ1-5; v_gene: TRBV28; d_gene: -; abundance: -; CDR3nt: TGTGCCAGCAGTTTTGATAGGGCTCAGCCCCAGCATTTT; CDR3aa: CASSFDRAQPQHF
j_gene: TRBJ2-5; v_gene: TRBV19; d_gene: TRBD2; abundance: -; CDR3nt: TGTGCCAGTAGTACCAGCGGGAGAAAGACCCAGTACTTC; CDR3aa: CASSTSGRKTQYF
j_gene: TRBJ1-4; v_gene: TRBV19; d_gene: TRBD1; abundance: once; CDR3nt: TGTGCCAGTACCGTTACAGGGGGCATAGAAAAACTGTTTTTT; CDR3aa: CASTVTGGIEKLFF
j_gene: TRBJ2-7; v_gene: TRBV9; d_gene: TRBD2; abundance: -; CDR3nt: TGTGCCAGCAGCGGATCCGGGACTAGCGGTACCTACGAGCAGTACTTC; CDR3aa: CASSGSGTSGTYEQYF